This T cell receptor beta chain was sequenced in a study of blood T cells in healthy people across ages. On this clonotype itself: This may be a read error: a much more frequent sequence differs by one nucleotide.

Trimming took 0 bases from V and 4 from J, leaving 8 bases between them. The CDR3 consists of 13 residues. CDR1 SGHRS and CDR2 YFSETQ come from the germline V gene. Alongside a J-beta primer mix, a sample-barcoded 5' primer served in a second PCR lasting 7 to 11 cycles. In TCRdb, the 5' RACE reads were re-called with MiXCR into one record per CDR3 protein. This table holds fewer than 800,000 distinct CDR3 sequences, 32% found once. The sequenced sample consisted of blood. This rearrangement joins TRBV5-1 to TRBJ2-7; D ambiguous. This clonotype was sampled from a woman aged 80 or older in good health. The CDR3 sequence is CASSLGQEYEQYF. The CDR3, as DNA: TGCGCCAGCAGCTTGGGCCAGGAGTACGAGCAGTACTTC. Variable domain in full (rest from reference TRBV5-1 and TRBJ2-7): KAGVTQTPRYLIKTRGQQVTLSCSPISGHRSVSWYQQTPGQGLQFLFEYFSETQRNKGNFPGRFSGRQFSNSRSEMNVSTLELGDSALYLCASSLGQEYEQYFGPGTRLTVT.